This T cell receptor (beta chain) came from a study of human thymus T cells. Study results and limitations: V and J gene usage appeared biased in thymic and blood repertoires.

Repertoires were generated with immunoSEQ multiplex PCR, while TCRdb's copy carries only in-frame clones and drops some. Seen here are 40,000 to 55,000 clones, 94% observed once, and the top ten hold around 0.12%. Remarks on this clone: As yet, its antigen is unknown.

The ends lost 5 bases at V and 4 bases at J; junction bases unmatched: 9. CDR1 is LNHDA, CDR2 SQIVND, per germline (reference sequence). This CDR3 has 17 amino acids. Genomic DNA was extracted from every available blood leukocyte. What was sequenced was blood. The rearrangement uses TRBV19 and TRBJ2-1; 12 positions agree with TRBD2. The receptor was isolated from a boy younger than two with a congenital heart defect but otherwise immunologically healthy. The CDR3 region is CASSRMTSGGIYNEQFF. The CDR3 coding sequence is TGTGCCAGTAGTCGAATGACTAGCGGGGGAATATACAATGAGCAGTTCTTC.